This T cell receptor beta chain was recovered during a study of blood T cell repertoires in COVID-19. Looking at the study overall: PBMCs, B-cell-depleted T cells, or T cells provided the cDNA or gDNA that made up the material.

CDR1 is LGHDT, CDR2 YNNKEL, per germline (reference sequence). The CDR3 spans 15 residues. With V trimmed by 1 base and J by 7 bases, 5 bases remained unmatched. Categorization into cohorts depended on clinical history that participants reported. Cohort 3 donors counted as recovered after two negative PCRs, clearance, or resolved symptoms. Authors' processing steps: Counts of nucleated cells, estimated from reference gene primer amplification, were obtained. Libraries were prepared by immunoSEQ multiplex PCR; TCRdb keeps only in-frame clonotypes and omits some of them. D and trimming were read from the DNA, whereas the V and J calls and clone size are those reported in that table. Of 140,000 to 150,000 clones detected, approximately 78% appear once; the ten largest clones hold approximately 6%.

Input material: PBMCs or T cells enriched from blood (not recorded which). The chain is built from TRBV3-1 (or the pseudogene TRBV3-2) and TRBJ2-3; 10 nucleotides agree with TRBD1. The source of this sequence is a woman between 45 and 60 years old who had recovered from COVID-19. The chain's CDR3 is CASSQVDRGQNTQYF. For the CDR3, the DNA is TGTGCCAGCAGCCAAGTTGACAGGGGGCAAAATACGCAGTATTTT.